The present T cell receptor (beta chain) was sequenced within a study of CD8 T cells in Susac syndrome (dated by TCRdb to between 2017 and 2020). Context from the whole study: Whether CD8+ T cell activation and differentiation in Susac syndrome was antigen driven was tested using repertoire sequencing. Study-wide findings and limitations: The TCR sequencing and HLA analysis was acknowledged to have included a relatively small number of individuals.

Germline trimming: 2 bases from V, 4 bases from J; junction bases outside gene matches: 7. The CDR3 holds 16 amino acids from the cysteine to the phenylalanine. Just the 48-base CDR3 DNA is kept, in frame starting at base 1. The CDR1 and CDR2 encoded by the germline V gene are SGDLS and YYNGEE. RNA was extracted using the RNeasy kit, and 0.5 to 1 microgram was reverse transcribed with random hexamers. The immunoSEQ multiplex PCR assay, covering 54 Vbeta and 13 Jbeta segments, was used to amplify TCR beta CDR3 regions. PCR amplification bias was corrected by using a synthetic template baseline for primer optimization and computational correction. The authors' pipeline ran thus. Reads were annotated to V, D and J genes according to IMGT and were analyzed with immunoSEQ Analyzer, with only productive sequences retained. Clonality was computed as one minus Shannon entropy normalized by log2 of the number of productive unique sequences. Public and private clones were assessed among the 100 most prevalent clones of each patient and control. A clone was defined as Susac-specific if it was absent from the healthy and MS cohorts, from roughly 1,000 published viral clones and from other ImmuneACCESS disease sequences. TCRdb passed the public sequencing reads through fastp at Q25 and MiXCR, retaining productive beta sequences. CDR3 protein sequences are deduplicated, and each keeps its most common genes and DNA. Clone size and V and J calls follow TCRdb, not the original study. The sample table holds 100,000 to 150,000 distinct CDR3 sequences, of which approximately 94% were seen once. The ten top clones hold roughly 0.095% of the sample.

High-throughput TCR beta sequencing profiled peripheral blood CD8+ and CD4+ T cells from healthy donors, Susac syndrome patients and multiple sclerosis patients. Healthy donors were age- and sex-matched controls. Bulk CD8+ and CD4+ T cells were purified by magnetic negative isolation, whereas CD8+ TEMRA cells were enriched by FACS. Blood was drawn into EDTA tubes, processed within 24 hours, and PBMCs were isolated by density gradient centrifugation. PBMCs intended for TCR sequencing were frozen in liquid nitrogen and were later thawed in a 37 degrees C water bath. A purity of at least 90% was achieved for sorted or isolated CD4+, CD8+ and CD8+ TEMRA cells. A remark on this clonotype: Its antigen target is currently unknown. No per-base quality is available; no much larger clone lies one base away.

The sample comprised CD4+ T cells from PBMCs. This receptor was taken from a human donor in good health. The sequence is built from TRBV9 and TRBJ2-1; 9 central nucleotides agree with TRBD2. The CDR3 is CASSVLAGRPYNEQFF. The nucleotide sequence reads TGTGCCAGCAGCGTCCTAGCGGGAAGGCCGTACAATGAGCAGTTCTTC.